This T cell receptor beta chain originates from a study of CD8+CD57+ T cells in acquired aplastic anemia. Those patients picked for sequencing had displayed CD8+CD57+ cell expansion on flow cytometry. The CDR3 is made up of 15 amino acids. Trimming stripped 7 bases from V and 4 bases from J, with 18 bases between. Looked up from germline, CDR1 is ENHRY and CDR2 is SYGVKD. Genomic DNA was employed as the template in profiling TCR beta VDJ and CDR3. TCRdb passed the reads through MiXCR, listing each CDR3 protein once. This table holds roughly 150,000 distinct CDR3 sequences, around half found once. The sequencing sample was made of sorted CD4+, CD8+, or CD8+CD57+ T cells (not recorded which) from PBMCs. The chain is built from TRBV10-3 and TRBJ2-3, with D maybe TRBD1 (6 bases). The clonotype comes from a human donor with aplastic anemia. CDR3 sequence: CAIKLGGQGSDTQYF. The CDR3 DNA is TGTGCCATCAAACTAGGCGGCCAGGGGTCAGATACGCAGTATTTT.